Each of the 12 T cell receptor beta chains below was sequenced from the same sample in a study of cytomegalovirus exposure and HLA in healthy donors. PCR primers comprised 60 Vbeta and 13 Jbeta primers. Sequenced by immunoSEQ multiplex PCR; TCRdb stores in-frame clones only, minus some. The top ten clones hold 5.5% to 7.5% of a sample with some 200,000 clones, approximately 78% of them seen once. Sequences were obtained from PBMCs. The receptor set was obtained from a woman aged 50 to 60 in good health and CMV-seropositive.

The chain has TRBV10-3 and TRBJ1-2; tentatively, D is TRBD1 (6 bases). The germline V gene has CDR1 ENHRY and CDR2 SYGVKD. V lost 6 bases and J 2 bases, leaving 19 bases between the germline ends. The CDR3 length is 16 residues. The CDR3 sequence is CAISGRGTTENYGYTF. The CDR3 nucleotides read TGTGCCATCAGCGGGAGGGGGACAACAGAGAACTATGGCTACACCTTC.

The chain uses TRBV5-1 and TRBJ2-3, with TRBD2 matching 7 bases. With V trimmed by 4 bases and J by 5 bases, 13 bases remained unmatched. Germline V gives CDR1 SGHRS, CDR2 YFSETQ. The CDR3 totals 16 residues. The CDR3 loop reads CASSVGTGGGLDTQYF. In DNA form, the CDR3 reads TGCGCCAGCAGCGTTGGCACGGGAGGAGGGCTAGATACGCAGTATTTT.

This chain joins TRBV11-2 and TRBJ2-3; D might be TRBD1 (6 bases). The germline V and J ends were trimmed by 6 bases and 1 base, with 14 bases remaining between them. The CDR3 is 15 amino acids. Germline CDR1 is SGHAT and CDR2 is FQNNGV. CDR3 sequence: CASRYTGFGTDTQYF. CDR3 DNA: TGTGCCAGCAGGTATACAGGGTTCGGCACAGATACGCAGTATTTT.

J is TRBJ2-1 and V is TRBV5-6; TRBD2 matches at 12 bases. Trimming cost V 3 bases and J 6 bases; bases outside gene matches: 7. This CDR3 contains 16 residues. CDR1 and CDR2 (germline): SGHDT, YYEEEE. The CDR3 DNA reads TGTGCCAGCAGCTCCGAGACTAGCGGGAGAACCAATGAGCAGTTCTTC. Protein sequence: CASSSETSGRTNEQFF.

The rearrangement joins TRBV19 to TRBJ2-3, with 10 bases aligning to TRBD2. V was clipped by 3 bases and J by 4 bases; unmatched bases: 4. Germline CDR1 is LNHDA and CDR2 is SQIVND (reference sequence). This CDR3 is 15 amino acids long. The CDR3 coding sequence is TGTGCCAGTAGTATGGGAGCGGGAGGGGCAGATACGCAGTATTTT. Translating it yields CASSMGAGGADTQYF.

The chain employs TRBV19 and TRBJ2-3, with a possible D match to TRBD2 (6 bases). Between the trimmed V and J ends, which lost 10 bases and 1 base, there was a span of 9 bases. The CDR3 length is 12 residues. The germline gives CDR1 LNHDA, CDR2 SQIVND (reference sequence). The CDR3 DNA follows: TGTGCCAATACGGGGGGCACAGATACGCAGTATTTT. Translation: CANTGGTDTQYF.

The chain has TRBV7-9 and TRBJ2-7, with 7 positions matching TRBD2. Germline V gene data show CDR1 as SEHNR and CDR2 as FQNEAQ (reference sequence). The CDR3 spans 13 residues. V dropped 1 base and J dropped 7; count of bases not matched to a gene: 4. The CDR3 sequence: CASSLEGREEQYF. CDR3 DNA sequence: TGTGCCAGCAGCTTAGAGGGGAGGGAAGAGCAGTACTTC.

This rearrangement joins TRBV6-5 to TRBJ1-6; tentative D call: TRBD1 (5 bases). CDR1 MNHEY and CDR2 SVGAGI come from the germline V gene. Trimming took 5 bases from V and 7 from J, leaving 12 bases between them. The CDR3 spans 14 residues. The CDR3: CASSLITGNSPLHF. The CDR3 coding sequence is TGTGCCAGCAGTCTAATTACAGGAAATTCACCCCTCCACTTT.

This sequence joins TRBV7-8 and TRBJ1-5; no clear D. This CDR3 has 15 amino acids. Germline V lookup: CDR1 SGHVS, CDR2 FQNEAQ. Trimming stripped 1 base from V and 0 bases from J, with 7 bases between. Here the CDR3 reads CASSLVQYSNQPQHF. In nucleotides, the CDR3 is TGTGCCAGCAGCTTAGTACAGTATAGCAATCAGCCCCAGCATTTT.

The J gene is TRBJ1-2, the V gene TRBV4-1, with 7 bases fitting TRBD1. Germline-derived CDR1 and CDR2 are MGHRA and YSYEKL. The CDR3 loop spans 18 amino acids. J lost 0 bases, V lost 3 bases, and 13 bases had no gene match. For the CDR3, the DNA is TGCGCCAGCAGCCAGTCATATTTTGGGACAGATTCTAACTATGGCTACACCTTC. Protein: CASSQSYFGTDSNYGYTF.

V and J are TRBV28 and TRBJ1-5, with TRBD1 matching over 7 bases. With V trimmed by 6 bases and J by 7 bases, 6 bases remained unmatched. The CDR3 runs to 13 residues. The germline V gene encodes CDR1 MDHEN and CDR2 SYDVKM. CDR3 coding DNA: TGTGCCAGCAGGGATGGGACAGTCCAGCCCCAGCATTTT. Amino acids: CASRDGTVQPQHF. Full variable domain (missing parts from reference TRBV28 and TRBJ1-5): DVKVTQSSRYLVKRTGEKVFLECVQDMDHENMFWYRQDPGLGLRLIYFSYDVKMKEKGDIPEGYSVSREKKERFSLILESASTNQTSMYLCASRDGTVQPQHFGDGTRLSIL.

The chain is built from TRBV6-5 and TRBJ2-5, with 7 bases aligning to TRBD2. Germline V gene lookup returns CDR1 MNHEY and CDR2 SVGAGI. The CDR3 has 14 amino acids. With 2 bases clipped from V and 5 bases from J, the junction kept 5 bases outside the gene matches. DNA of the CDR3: TGTGCCAGCAGTTACGCGGGAGAGATTGAGACCCAGTACTTC. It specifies CASSYAGEIETQYF.